Shown below are 25 T cell receptor beta chains from a single sample sequenced in a study of T-cell memory formation after mild COVID-19. Via MiXCR, TCRdb re-called the 5' RACE reads, giving one row per CDR3 protein. The sample lists about 470,000 distinct CDR3 sequences; approximately 25% were seen once. Sequencing input: PBMCs or a T cell subset sorted from them (not recorded which). These receptors all come from an adult woman who had mild COVID-19 (a few samples of this study predate the infection). Cell type and time point are not known.

This chain connects TRBV3-1 to TRBJ2-5, with TRBD1 matching over 8 bases. J was trimmed by 5 bases and V by 5 bases; bases with no gene match: 10. CDR3 length: 15 amino acids. Germline V gene data show CDR1 as LGHDT and CDR2 as YNNKEL (reference sequence). The CDR3 DNA reads as TGTGCCAGCAGCTTTCAACAGGGGGGATCTGAGACCCAGTACTTC. It encodes CASSFQQGGSETQYF.

This clonotype was recorded a few times. The chain couples TRBV6-2 or TRBV6-3 to TRBJ2-3; D may be TRBD2 (5 bases). Per the germline V gene, CDR1 is MNHEY and CDR2 is SVGEGT. The V end lost 2 bases, the J end lost 6 bases, and 6 bases lay between the germline ends. The CDR3 has 12 amino acids. This CDR3 reads CASSYREDTQYF. The CDR3 DNA sequence: TGTGCCAGCAGTTACAGGGAGGATACGCAGTATTTT.

The chain carries TRBV2 and TRBJ2-7, with 7 bases aligning to TRBD1. V lost 6 bases and J lost 2; bases outside the gene matches: 7. CDR3 size: 14 residues. The germline CDR1 and CDR2 sequences are SNHLY and FYNNEI. The CDR3: CASRADRFPYEQYF. The CDR3 nucleotides read TGTGCCAGCAGAGCGGACAGGTTCCCCTACGAGCAGTACTTC.

This chain uses TRBV7-2 with TRBJ2-3, with D unclear. V lost 5 bases and J lost 5, with 8 bases in between. Germline V gene data show CDR1 as SGHTA and CDR2 as FQGNSA. The CDR3 consists of 12 residues. The CDR3 nucleotides are TGTGCCAGCAGCCTTAGCCAAGATACGCAGTATTTT. As protein: CASSLSQDTQYF.

This clonotype was recorded a few times. The V and J genes are TRBV2 and TRBJ2-6; no clear D gene. There are 16 residues in the CDR3. With 0 bases removed from V and 2 bases from J, the gap between germline ends came to 8 bases. Germline CDR1 reads SNHLY; CDR2 reads FYNNEI. The CDR3 region has the DNA TGTGCCAGCAGTGAAGCAGTATCGCCTGGGGCCAACGTCCTGACTTTC. Translated: CASSEAVSPGANVLTF. Full variable domain (missing parts from reference TRBV2 and TRBJ2-6): EPEVTQTPSHQVTQMGQEVILRCVPISNHLYFYWYRQILGQKVEFLVSFYNNEISEKSEIFDDQFSVERPDGSNFTLKIRSTKLEDSAMYFCASSEAVSPGANVLTFGAGSRLTVL.

The V call is TRBV9, the J call TRBJ2-3; D remains ambiguous. From germline, CDR1 is SGDLS and CDR2 YYNGEE. The V end was cut by 0 bases, the J end by 0 bases, with 14 bases between. This CDR3 contains 17 residues. CDR3 DNA sequence: TGTGCCAGCAGCGTAGTTGGAGATTGGATCAGCACAGATACGCAGTATTTT. Translation: CASSVVGDWISTDTQYF.

Here the CDR3 reads CASSPGSPPRGYTF. CDR3 DNA sequence: TGTGCCAGCAGCCCTGGCAGCCCCCCTCGGGGCTACACCTTC. This sequence joins TRBV3-1 and TRBJ1-2; D gene uncertain. The CDR3 sequence is 14 residues long. Germline CDR1 is LGHDT and CDR2 is YNNKEL (reference sequence). Trimming pared 4 bases from V and 8 bases from J, leaving 17 bases between.

This clonotype was observed a handful of times. The V and J genes are TRBV19 and TRBJ2-1; perhaps TRBD2 as D (6 bases). The CDR3 runs 15 residues. Germline CDR1 reads LNHDA; CDR2 reads SQIVND (reference sequence). The CDR3 sequence: CATRPPGRLNNEQFF. DNA of the CDR3: TGTGCTACAAGACCCCCAGGGAGGCTGAACAATGAGCAGTTCTTC.

The chain recombines TRBV12-3 or TRBV12-4 with TRBJ2-5; D gene ambiguous. This CDR3 spans 13 amino acids. Trimming left V 6 bases short and J 5 bases short, with 13 bases between. CDR3: CASSQTEAETQYF. In DNA, the CDR3 is TGTGCCAGCAGCCAGACCGAAGCGGAGACCCAGTACTTC.

This clonotype showed up just a few times. J is TRBJ1-5 and V is TRBV20-1, with D perhaps TRBD1 (5 bases). The CDR3 is 16 amino acids. The V end lost 6 bases, the J end lost 2 bases, and 20 bases lay between the germline ends. CDR1 and CDR2 (germline): DFQATT, SNEGSKA (reference sequence). The CDR3 protein is CSAPSREGLGNQPQHF. The CDR3 DNA follows: TGCAGTGCCCCAAGCCGGGAGGGGCTAGGCAATCAGCCCCAGCATTTT.

The chain couples TRBV24-1 to TRBJ2-1, with 11 bases matching TRBD2. The V segment lost 5 bases and the J segment 8 bases; nucleotides outside the gene matches: 4. The CDR3 has 14 residues. The germline CDR1 and CDR2 sequences are KGHDR and SFDVKD. The CDR3: CATSGTSGSHEQFF. The CDR3 nucleotides read TGTGCCACCAGTGGGACTAGCGGGTCCCATGAGCAGTTCTTC.

V gene TRBV6-5 combines with J gene TRBJ1-3; D ambiguous. The CDR3 loop spans 15 amino acids. CDR1 is MNHEY, CDR2 SVGAGI, per germline. Trimming left V 0 bases short and J 3 bases short, with 9 bases between. CDR3 residues: CASSYSREIGNTIYF. CDR3 coding DNA: TGTGCCAGCAGTTACTCGAGGGAGATTGGAAACACCATATATTTT.

V is TRBV6-5 and J is TRBJ1-1; TRBD1 agrees at 9 bases. With V trimmed by 2 bases and J by 0 bases, 13 bases remained unmatched. The CDR3 has 19 amino acids. Germline CDR1 MNHEY, CDR2 SVGAGI. As DNA, the CDR3 is TGTGCCAGCAGTTACGGTAGGGTGTGGGGGACAGGGATGAACACTGAAGCTTTCTTT. It specifies CASSYGRVWGTGMNTEAFF.

This clonotype was counted between two and nine times. The CDR3 loop is CAISEEYEQYF. The CDR3 DNA sequence: TGTGCCATCAGTGAGGAGTACGAGCAGTACTTC. V usage is TRBV10-3 and J usage is TRBJ2-7; D is undetermined. The CDR3 is 11 amino acids. Trimming removed 2 bases from V and 4 bases from J, with 3 bases in between. CDR1 and CDR2 (germline): ENHRY, SYGVKD.

This clonotype occurred a few times. This chain uses TRBV12-3 or TRBV12-4 with TRBJ2-5, with D tentatively TRBD2 (6 bases). This CDR3 is built from 10 residues. Deletions cut 8 bases from V and 14 bases from J, with 15 bases between. The CDR3 region has the DNA TGTGCCAGCCGGGGGAGGTCCCTATACTTC. Translating gives CASRGRSLYF.

The V and J genes are TRBV5-1 and TRBJ1-1, with D uncertain. The CDR3 is 13 residues long. Germline V gene data show CDR1 as SGHRS and CDR2 as YFSETQ. V was clipped by 2 bases and J by 7 bases, with 12 bases between them. This CDR3 reads CASSLRGSNEAFF. As DNA, the CDR3 is TGCGCCAGCAGCTTACGGGGTAGTAATGAAGCTTTCTTT.

This clonotype was seen a handful of times. The V and J genes are TRBV7-6 and TRBJ2-7; D not resolved. V lost 4 bases and J 3 bases, leaving 19 bases between the germline ends. Per the germline V gene, CDR1 is SGHVS and CDR2 is FNYEAQ. This CDR3 is 16 amino acids long. The CDR3 spells CASSSYFGPEHYEQYF. The CDR3 region has the DNA TGTGCCAGCAGCTCCTACTTCGGTCCGGAGCACTACGAGCAGTACTTC. Looking up the rest from reference TRBV7-6 and TRBJ2-7 gives the full variable domain: GAGVSQSPRYKVTKRGQDVALRCDPISGHVSLYWYRQALGQGPEFLTYFNYEAQQDKSGLPNDRFSAERPEGSISTLTIQRTEQRDSAMYRCASSSYFGPEHYEQYFGPGTRLTVT.

Ten or more counts support this clonotype. J is TRBJ2-7 and V is TRBV7-7, with 7 bases lining up with TRBD2. V shed 8 bases, J shed 6 bases, and the junction held 10 bases outside the gene matches. Germline V lookup: CDR1 SSHAT, CDR2 FNYEAQ (reference sequence). CDR3 length equals 13 residues. The CDR3: CASSPGTTSEQYF. CDR3 sequence (DNA): TGTGCCAGCTCGCCAGGGACTACCAGCGAGCAGTACTTC.

In this sample, this clonotype turned up a few times. V and J are TRBV4-1 and TRBJ1-2; D is ambiguous. The germline V gene encodes CDR1 MGHRA and CDR2 YSYEKL. The V gene lost 2 bases and the J gene lost 0 bases, with 7 bases spanning the gap. The CDR3 spans 14 residues. The CDR3 DNA is TGCGCCAGCAGCCAACCCCTTACTAACTATGGCTACACCTTC. This translates into CASSQPLTNYGYTF.

This clonotype was counted only a few times. V and J are TRBV20-1 and TRBJ1-5, with D perhaps TRBD1 (5 bases). The CDR3 spans 16 residues. Trimming removed 0 bases from V and 2 bases from J, with 14 bases in between. The germline V gene has CDR1 DFQATT and CDR2 SNEGSKA (reference sequence). The DNA of the CDR3 is TGCAGTGCTAGAGATGGGGCGGCAGGGCGCAATCAGCCCCAGCATTTT. Translation: CSARDGAAGRNQPQHF.

The J gene is TRBJ2-3, the V gene TRBV11-2, with D perhaps assigned TRBD1 or TRBD2 (7 bases each). This CDR3 has 15 amino acids. The germline V gene has CDR1 SGHAT and CDR2 FQNNGV. Between the trimmed V and J ends, which lost 6 bases and 3 bases, there was a span of 16 bases. CDR3 protein: CASRSGGGSTDTQYF. Written as DNA, the CDR3 is TGTGCCAGCAGATCAGGGGGGGGTAGTACAGATACGCAGTATTTT.

This clonotype was counted between two and nine times. The chain couples TRBV27 to TRBJ2-1, with D possibly TRBD2 on 5 matching bases. Germline-derived CDR1 and CDR2 are MNHEY and SMNVEV (reference sequence). This CDR3 region has 16 residues. Trimming pared 2 bases from V and 0 bases from J, leaving 11 bases between. As DNA, the CDR3 is TGTGCCAGCAGTTTAGCGGGCACAGTCTCCTACAATGAGCAGTTCTTC. Its protein is CASSLAGTVSYNEQFF.

This clonotype was seen a few times. V usage is TRBV7-2 and J usage is TRBJ2-7, with a weak D call TRBD2 (6 bases). CDR1 SGHTA and CDR2 FQGNSA come from the germline V gene. The ends were cut back, 4 bases at V and 4 bases at J, with 17 bases in the middle. The CDR3 sequence is 15 residues long. CDR3 loop: CASSSYTGTRYEQYF. The CDR3, as DNA: TGTGCCAGCAGCTCATATACCGGGACTCGGTACGAGCAGTACTTC. The entire variable domain, with the rest obtained from reference TRBV7-2 and TRBJ2-7, is as follows: GAGVSQSPSNKVTEKGKDVELRCDPISGHTALYWYRQSLGQGLEFLIYFQGNSAPDKSGLPSDRFSAERTGGSVSTLTIQRTQQEDSAVYLCASSSYTGTRYEQYFGPGTRLTVT.

The chain links TRBV30 to TRBJ2-3; 8 bases match TRBD1. The V and J ends lost 1 base and 2 bases, in that order; junction bases with no gene match: 2. Germline V gene data show CDR1 as GTSNPN and CDR2 as SVGIG (reference sequence). The CDR3 runs to 14 residues. CDR3 protein: CAWSGTGITDTQYF. The CDR3 DNA reads TGTGCCTGGAGTGGGACAGGGATCACAGATACGCAGTATTTT.

The genes are TRBV11-2 and TRBJ2-3; 7 bases agree with TRBD1. The germline CDR1 and CDR2 sequences are SGHAT and FQNNGV. The CDR3 has 15 amino acids. V was pared by 3 bases and J by 6 bases, with 9 bases of the junction left unmatched. The CDR3 reads CASSLRTGQWDTQYF. The CDR3 coding sequence is TGTGCCAGCAGCTTGAGGACAGGACAATGGGATACGCAGTATTTT.